This TCR beta chain was obtained from a study of cytomegalovirus exposure and HLA in healthy donors. Broader study findings: One later analysis reportedly identified an Asian-associated ancestry cluster that showed fewer N-insertions than the roughly 700-donor mean.

CDR3 length: 17 amino acids. The ends lost 3 bases at V and 4 bases at J; junction bases unmatched: 11. CDR1 and CDR2 (germline): SGHTA, FQGTGA. Primers included in the PCR were 60 Vbeta and 13 Jbeta primers. The method was immunoSEQ multiplex PCR; TCRdb's version includes in-frame clones alone and lacks a portion of them. This sample has 150,000 to 200,000 clones, with 55% to 75% found just once. With respect to this clone: Its antigen remains unidentified.

Though probably carrying unrecorded immune exposures, donors were nominally healthy at sampling. Sequencing used PBMCs. V gene TRBV7-3 combines with J gene TRBJ2-5; 10 nucleotides line up with TRBD2. This clonotype was sampled from a human donor in good health. CDR3 DNA: TGTGCCAGCAGCTTTCGGGGTGGGCTAGCGGGGGTAGAGACCCAGTACTTC. Its translation is CASSFRGGLAGVETQYF. The variable domain in full, completed from reference TRBV7-3 and TRBJ2-5, reads GAGVSQTPSNKVTEKGKYVELRCDPISGHTALYWYRQSLGQGPEFLIYFQGTGAADDSGLPNDRFFAVRPEGSVSTLKIQRTERGDSAVYLCASSFRGGLAGVETQYFGPGTRLLVL.